This entry lists 14 T cell receptor beta chains sequenced from one sample in a study of shared clonotypes between healthy human individuals (dated by TCRdb to the early 2020s). CD8 naive samples were CD45RO-negative cells positively selected for CCR7, giving a CD45RA+CCR7+ population that excluded TemRA cells. Libraries were constructed by the immunoSEQ multiplex PCR assay. Imported from immuneACCESS, the table was reduced by TCRdb to in-frame sequences with V and J called. These copies leave out some clones; in studies compared against another copy, an unresolved V gene accounts for under half, and the cause of the remainder is not known. The sample table contains about 2.2 million clones; only one count was recorded for 80% to 95% of them. Jointly, the top ten make up roughly 1.7% of the sample. The sequenced sample was naive CD8+ T cells from PBMCs. The cell subset or site label, as the study defines it: CD45RA+CCR7+. All receptors come from a man aged 18 to 29 in good health. Some clones in this sample may be carry-over from other donors' samples.

This clone appeared a single time. This chain connects TRBV7-3 to TRBJ2-1; 10 bases map to TRBD2. Germline V gene lookup returns CDR1 SGHTA and CDR2 FQGTGA. The CDR3 sequence is 16 residues long. Unmatched junction bases numbered 5, after V lost 5 bases and J lost 1 base. The DNA for the CDR3 is TGTGCCAGCAGCCAGGGACTAGCGCTTTCCTACAATGAGCAGTTCTTC. Amino acids: CASSQGLALSYNEQFF.

The V and J genes are TRBV18 and TRBJ1-1; D is ambiguous. The CDR3 runs to 14 residues. The V and J ends lost 3 bases and 4 bases respectively, with 12 bases between them. CDR1 is KGHSH, CDR2 LQKENI, per germline. The CDR3 protein is CASSPVYGVTEAFF. The CDR3 coding sequence is TGTGCCAGCTCACCTGTGTATGGGGTCACTGAAGCTTTCTTT.

This chain connects TRBV7-8 to TRBJ2-1, with a weak D call TRBD2 (6 bases). The CDR3 extends over 17 amino acids. Per the germline V gene, CDR1 is SGHVS and CDR2 is FQNEAQ. Trimming took 1 base from V and 2 from J, leaving 15 bases between them. CDR3 loop: CASSLDMGEAAYNEQFF. In DNA, the CDR3 is TGTGCCAGCAGCTTAGACATGGGGGAGGCGGCCTACAATGAGCAGTTCTTC.

In DNA form, the CDR3 reads TGTGCCAGCAGTTCATGGACAGGGGAGGGGAGCGCCTACGAGCAGTACTTC. Translating gives CASSSWTGEGSAYEQYF. V gene TRBV28 combines with J gene TRBJ2-7; TRBD1 agrees at 9 bases. This CDR3 spans 17 amino acids. After removal of 4 bases from V and 2 bases from J, the junction contained 12 bases not matched to a gene. In germline, CDR1 is MDHEN, CDR2 SYDVKM.

The chain joins TRBV10-3 to TRBJ2-2; D uncertain. CDR1 and CDR2 (germline): ENHRY, SYGVKD. This CDR3 region has 15 residues. Trimming took 3 bases from V and 0 from J, leaving 8 bases between them. CDR3 amino acids: CAISEKAPNTGELFF. CDR3 DNA sequence: TGTGCCATCAGTGAAAAGGCCCCGAACACCGGGGAGCTGTTTTTT.

CDR3 region: CASSLGPGTGAYEQYF. CDR3 sequence (DNA): TGCGCCAGCAGCTTGGGGCCCGGGACAGGGGCCTACGAGCAGTACTTC. J is TRBJ2-7 and V is TRBV5-1; 10 bases are shared with TRBD1. CDR3 length: 16 residues. Germline V gene data show CDR1 as SGHRS and CDR2 as YFSETQ. V was clipped by 0 bases and J by 2 bases; unmatched bases: 5.

The genes are TRBV30 and TRBJ2-5; D might be TRBD1 (6 bases). Germline lookup yields CDR1 GTSNPN and CDR2 SVGIG (reference sequence). The CDR3 covers 13 residues. Trimming removed 2 bases at V and 0 bases at J, with 7 bases between. In DNA form, the CDR3 reads TGTGCCTGGAGTCGGGACAACCAAGAGACCCAGTACTTC. This gives the protein CAWSRDNQETQYF.

The chain carries TRBV4-3 and TRBJ2-1, with 7 bases identical to TRBD2. The CDR3 runs 15 residues. Germline V gene sequence: CDR1 LGHNA, CDR2 YSLEER. The V and J ends lost 0 bases and 7 bases, in that order; junction bases with no gene match: 6. The CDR3 reads CASSQERDYLNEQFF. In DNA, the CDR3 is TGCGCCAGCAGCCAAGAACGGGACTATTTGAATGAGCAGTTCTTC.

CDR3 DNA: TGTGCCAGCAGCTCGTCAAGGGGACGCTACGAGCAGTACTTC. Residues: CASSSSRGRYEQYF. The rearrangement joins TRBV7-6 to TRBJ2-7; D may match TRBD1 or TRBD2 (5 bases each). The germline V and J ends were trimmed by 4 bases and 3 bases, with 13 bases remaining between them. Germline V gene data show CDR1 as SGHVS and CDR2 as FNYEAQ. This CDR3 region has 14 residues.

This clone was seen only once. V gene TRBV6-1 combines with J gene TRBJ2-3, with D unresolved. V was clipped by 3 bases and J by 5 bases, with 15 bases between them. This CDR3 is built from 15 residues. Germline V lookup: CDR1 MNHNS, CDR2 SASEGT. CDR3 region: CASSDAALWEDTQYF. CDR3 in DNA: TGTGCCAGCAGTGATGCGGCACTTTGGGAAGATACGCAGTATTTT.

The rearrangement joins TRBV10-3 to TRBJ1-2; D not certain. CDR3 length equals 14 residues. Germline V CDR1 and CDR2: ENHRY, SYGVKD. V gave up 4 bases and J gave up 0 bases, with 9 bases separating them. CDR3 DNA: TGTGCCATCAGTGGTGCCAGTTCTAACTATGGCTACACCTTC. This translates into CAISGASSNYGYTF.

CDR3 residues: CASSASGGAQETQYF. DNA of the CDR3: TGTGCCAGCAGCGCCAGCGGGGGGGCCCAAGAGACCCAGTACTTC. The chain joins TRBV9 to TRBJ2-5; 10 bases align to TRBD2. The V gene's germline CDR1 is SGDLS and CDR2 YYNGEE. The length of the CDR3 is 15 residues. The V segment lost 3 bases and the J segment 1 base; nucleotides outside the gene matches: 3. Full variable domain (missing parts from reference TRBV9 and TRBJ2-5): DSGVTQTPKHLITATGQRVTLRCSPRSGDLSVYWYQQSLDQGLQFLIQYYNGEERAKGNILERFSAQQFPDLHSELNLSSLELGDSALYFCASSASGGAQETQYFGPGTRLLVL.

This chain connects TRBV9 to TRBJ2-2, with 12 bases aligning to TRBD1. V was pared by 3 bases and J by 6 bases, with 12 bases of the junction left unmatched. The CDR3 is 18 amino acids. The germline V gene encodes CDR1 SGDLS and CDR2 YYNGEE. For the CDR3, the DNA is TGTGCCAGCAGCGCCGAGGGTCTGGGACAGGGGGCTTCCGGGGAGCTGTTTTTT. Translation gives CASSAEGLGQGASGELFF.

The CDR3 loop reads CASMQLRKAPRDTQYF. In DNA form, the CDR3 reads TGCGCCAGCATGCAGTTGAGAAAGGCCCCGCGAGATACGCAGTATTTT. V gene TRBV5-1 combines with J gene TRBJ2-3; D is undetermined. Trimming cost V 6 bases and J 5 bases, with 22 bases left between them. CDR3 length: 16 residues. CDR1 and CDR2 from the germline V gene are SGHRS and YFSETQ.